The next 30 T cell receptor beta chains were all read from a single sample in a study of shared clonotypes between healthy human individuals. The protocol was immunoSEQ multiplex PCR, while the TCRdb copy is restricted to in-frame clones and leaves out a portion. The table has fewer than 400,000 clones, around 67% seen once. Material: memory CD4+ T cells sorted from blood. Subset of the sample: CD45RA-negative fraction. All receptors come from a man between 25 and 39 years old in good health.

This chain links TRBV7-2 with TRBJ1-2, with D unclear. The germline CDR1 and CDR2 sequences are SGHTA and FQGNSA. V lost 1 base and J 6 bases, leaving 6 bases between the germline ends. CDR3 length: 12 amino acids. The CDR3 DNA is TGTGCCAGCAGCTTAGGGGGAAATGGCTACACCTTC. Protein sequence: CASSLGGNGYTF.

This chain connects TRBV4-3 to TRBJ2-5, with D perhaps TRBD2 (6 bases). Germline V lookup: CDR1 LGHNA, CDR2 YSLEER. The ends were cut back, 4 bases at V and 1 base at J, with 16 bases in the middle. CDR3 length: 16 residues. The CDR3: CASSRDLRDFQETQYF. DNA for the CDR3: TGCGCCAGCAGCCGGGATCTTCGGGACTTCCAAGAGACCCAGTACTTC.

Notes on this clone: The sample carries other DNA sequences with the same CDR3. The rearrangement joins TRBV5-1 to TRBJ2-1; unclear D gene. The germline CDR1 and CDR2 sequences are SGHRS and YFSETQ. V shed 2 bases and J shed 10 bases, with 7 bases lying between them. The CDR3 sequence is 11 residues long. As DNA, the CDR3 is TGCGCCAGCAGCTTAGAGTACGAGCAGTTCTTC. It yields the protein CASSLEYEQFF.

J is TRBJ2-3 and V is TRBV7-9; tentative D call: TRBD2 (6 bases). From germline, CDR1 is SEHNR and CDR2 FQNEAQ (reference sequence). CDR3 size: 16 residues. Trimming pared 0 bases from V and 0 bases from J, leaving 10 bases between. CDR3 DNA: TGTGCCAGCAGCTTAGCGGGCGGGACGAGCACAGATACGCAGTATTTT. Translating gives CASSLAGGTSTDTQYF.

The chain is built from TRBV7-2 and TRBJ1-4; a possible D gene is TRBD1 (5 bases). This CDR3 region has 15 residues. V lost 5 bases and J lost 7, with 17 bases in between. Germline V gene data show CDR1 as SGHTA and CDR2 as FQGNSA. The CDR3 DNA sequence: TGTGCCAGCAGCCCCCGGCAGGGAGGGAGTGAAAAACTGTTTTTT. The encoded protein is CASSPRQGGSEKLFF.

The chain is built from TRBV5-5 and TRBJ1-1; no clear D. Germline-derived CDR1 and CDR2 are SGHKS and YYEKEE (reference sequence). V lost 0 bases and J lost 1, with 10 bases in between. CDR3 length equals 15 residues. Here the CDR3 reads CASSLVMGSNTEAFF. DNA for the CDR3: TGTGCCAGCAGCTTGGTTATGGGTTCGAACACTGAAGCTTTCTTT.

Here the CDR3 reads CASSRAEYQETQYF. The CDR3 nucleotides read TGTGCCAGCAGCAGGGCAGAGTACCAAGAGACCCAGTACTTC. The rearrangement links TRBV2 to TRBJ2-5; a weak D match, TRBD1 (5 bases). CDR1 SNHLY and CDR2 FYNNEI come from the germline V gene. The CDR3 loop spans 14 amino acids. Trimming pared 6 bases from V and 0 bases from J, leaving 11 bases between.

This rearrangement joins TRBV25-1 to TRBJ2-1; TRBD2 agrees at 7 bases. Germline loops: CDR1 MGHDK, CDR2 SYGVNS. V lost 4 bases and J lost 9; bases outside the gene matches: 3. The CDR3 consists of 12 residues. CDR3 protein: CASSVSSGEQFF. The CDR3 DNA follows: TGTGCCAGCAGTGTATCTAGCGGTGAGCAGTTCTTC.

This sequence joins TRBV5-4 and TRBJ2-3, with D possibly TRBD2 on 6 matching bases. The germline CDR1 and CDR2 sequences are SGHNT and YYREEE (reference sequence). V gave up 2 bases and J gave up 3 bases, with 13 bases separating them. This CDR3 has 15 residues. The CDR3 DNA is TGTGCCAGCAGCTTCCGGGGCCGGGGGACAGATACGCAGTATTTT. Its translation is CASSFRGRGTDTQYF.

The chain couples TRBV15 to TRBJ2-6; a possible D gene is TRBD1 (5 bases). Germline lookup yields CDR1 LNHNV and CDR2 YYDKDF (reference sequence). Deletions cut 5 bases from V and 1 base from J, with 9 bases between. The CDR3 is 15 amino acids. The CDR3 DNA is TGTGCCACCAGCGAGCAGGGTTCTGGGGCCAACGTCCTGACTTTC. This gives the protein CATSEQGSGANVLTF.

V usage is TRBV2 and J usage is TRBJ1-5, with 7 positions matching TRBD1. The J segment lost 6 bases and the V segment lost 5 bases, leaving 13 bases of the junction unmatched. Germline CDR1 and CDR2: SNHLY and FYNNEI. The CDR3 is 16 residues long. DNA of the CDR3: TGTGCCAGCAGTCGCCAGACCGGACAGGTTGGTCAGCCCCAGCATTTT. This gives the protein CASSRQTGQVGQPQHF. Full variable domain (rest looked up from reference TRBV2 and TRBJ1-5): EPEVTQTPSHQVTQMGQEVILRCVPISNHLYFYWYRQILGQKVEFLVSFYNNEISEKSEIFDDQFSVERPDGSNFTLKIRSTKLEDSAMYFCASSRQTGQVGQPQHFGDGTRLSIL.

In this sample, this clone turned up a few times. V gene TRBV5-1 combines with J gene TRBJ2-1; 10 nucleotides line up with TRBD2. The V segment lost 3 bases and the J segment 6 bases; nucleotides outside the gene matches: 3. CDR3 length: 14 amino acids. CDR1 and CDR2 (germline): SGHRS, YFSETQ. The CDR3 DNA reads TGCGCCAGCAGCTCCTGGACTAGCGGCAATGAGCAGTTCTTC. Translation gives CASSSWTSGNEQFF. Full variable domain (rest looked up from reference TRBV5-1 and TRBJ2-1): KAGVTQTPRYLIKTRGQQVTLSCSPISGHRSVSWYQQTPGQGLQFLFEYFSETQRNKGNFPGRFSGRQFSNSRSEMNVSTLELGDSALYLCASSSWTSGNEQFFGPGTRLTVL.

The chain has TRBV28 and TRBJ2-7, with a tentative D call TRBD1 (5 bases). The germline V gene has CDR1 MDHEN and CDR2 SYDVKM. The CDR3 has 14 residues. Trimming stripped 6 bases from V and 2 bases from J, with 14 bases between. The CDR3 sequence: CASSPGDRAYEQYF. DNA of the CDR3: TGTGCCAGCAGCCCGGGCGACAGAGCCTACGAGCAGTACTTC.

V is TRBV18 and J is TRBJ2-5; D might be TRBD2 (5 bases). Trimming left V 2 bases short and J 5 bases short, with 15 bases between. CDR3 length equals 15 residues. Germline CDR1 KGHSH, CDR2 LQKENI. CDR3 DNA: TGTGCCAGCTCACCAGAAGTACCCGGGGAGGAGACCCAGTACTTC. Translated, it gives CASSPEVPGEETQYF.

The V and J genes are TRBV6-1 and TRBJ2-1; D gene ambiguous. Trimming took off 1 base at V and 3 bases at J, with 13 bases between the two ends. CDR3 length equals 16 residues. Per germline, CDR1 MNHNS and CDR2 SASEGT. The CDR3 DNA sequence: TGTGCCAGCAGTGAAGGGTCAACAGCTTTCTACAATGAGCAGTTCTTC. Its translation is CASSEGSTAFYNEQFF.

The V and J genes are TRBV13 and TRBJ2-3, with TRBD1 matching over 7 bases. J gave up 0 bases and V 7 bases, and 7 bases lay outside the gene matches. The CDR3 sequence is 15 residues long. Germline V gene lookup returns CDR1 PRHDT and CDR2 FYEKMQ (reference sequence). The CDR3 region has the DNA TGTGCCAGCATCCAAGGGGGCGGGAGCACAGATACGCAGTATTTT. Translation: CASIQGGGSTDTQYF.

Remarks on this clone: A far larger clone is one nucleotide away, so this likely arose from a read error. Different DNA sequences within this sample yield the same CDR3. The CDR3 DNA follows: TGCGCCAGCAGCTTGGGGACAGCGAACACCGGGGAGCTGTTTTTT. Amino acid sequence: CASSLGTANTGELFF. V gene TRBV5-1 combines with J gene TRBJ2-2, with D maybe TRBD1 (6 bases). Trimming cost V 0 bases and J 0 bases, with 6 bases left between them. The CDR3 runs 15 residues. Germline V CDR1 and CDR2: SGHRS, YFSETQ.

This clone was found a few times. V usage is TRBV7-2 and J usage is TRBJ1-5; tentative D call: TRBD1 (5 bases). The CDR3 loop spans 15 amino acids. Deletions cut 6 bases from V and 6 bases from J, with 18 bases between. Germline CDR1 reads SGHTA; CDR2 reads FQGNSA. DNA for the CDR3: TGTGCCAGCAGTGCGGGGCAGCCGGGGGGTCAGCCCCAGCATTTT. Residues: CASSAGQPGGQPQHF.

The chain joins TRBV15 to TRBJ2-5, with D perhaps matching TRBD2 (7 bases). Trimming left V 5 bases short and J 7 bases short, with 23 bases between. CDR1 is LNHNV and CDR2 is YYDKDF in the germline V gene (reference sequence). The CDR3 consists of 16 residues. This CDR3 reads CATSYPPAGLGGTQYF. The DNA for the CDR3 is TGTGCCACCAGCTACCCTCCGGCAGGACTAGGGGGGACCCAGTACTTC.

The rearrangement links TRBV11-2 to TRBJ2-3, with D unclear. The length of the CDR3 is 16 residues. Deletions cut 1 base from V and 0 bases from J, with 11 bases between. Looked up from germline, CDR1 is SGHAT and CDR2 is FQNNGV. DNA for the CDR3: TGTGCCAGCAGCTTAGTACCCTTCCTTAGCACAGATACGCAGTATTTT. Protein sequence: CASSLVPFLSTDTQYF.

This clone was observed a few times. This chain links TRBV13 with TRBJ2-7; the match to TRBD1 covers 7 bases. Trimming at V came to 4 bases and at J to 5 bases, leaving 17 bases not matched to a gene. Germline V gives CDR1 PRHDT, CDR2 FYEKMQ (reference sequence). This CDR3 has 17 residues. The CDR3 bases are TGTGCCAGCAGCTCTACCCGCGAGAGGGGGCTCGTCCACGAGCAGTACTTC. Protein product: CASSSTRERGLVHEQYF.

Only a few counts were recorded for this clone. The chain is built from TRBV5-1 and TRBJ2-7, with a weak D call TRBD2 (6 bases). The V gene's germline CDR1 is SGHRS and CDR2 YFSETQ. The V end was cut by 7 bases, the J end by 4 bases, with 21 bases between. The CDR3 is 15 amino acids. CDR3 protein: CASRGVGGYKYEQYF. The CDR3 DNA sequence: TGCGCCAGCCGAGGGGTGGGAGGCTATAAGTACGAGCAGTACTTC.

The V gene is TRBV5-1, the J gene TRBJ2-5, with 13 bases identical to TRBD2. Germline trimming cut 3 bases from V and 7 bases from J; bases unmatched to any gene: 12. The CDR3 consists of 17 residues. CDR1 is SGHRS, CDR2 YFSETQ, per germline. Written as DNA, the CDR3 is TGCGCCAGCAGCTCGGGACTAGCGGGACCGGGGGCTGGGACCCAGTACTTC. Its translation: CASSSGLAGPGAGTQYF.

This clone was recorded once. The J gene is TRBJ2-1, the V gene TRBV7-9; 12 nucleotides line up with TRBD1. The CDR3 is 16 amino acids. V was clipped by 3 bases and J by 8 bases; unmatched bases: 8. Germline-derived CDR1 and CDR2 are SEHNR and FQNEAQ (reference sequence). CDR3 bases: TGTGCCAGCAGCTTCCTGCCGGGACAGGGGGCGGATGAGCAGTTCTTC. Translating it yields CASSFLPGQGADEQFF. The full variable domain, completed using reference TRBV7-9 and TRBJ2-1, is DTGVSQNPRHKITKRGQNVTFRCDPISEHNRLYWYRQTLGQGPEFLTYFQNEAQLEKSRLLSDRFSAERPKGSFSTLEIQRTEQGDSAMYLCASSFLPGQGADEQFFGPGTRLTVL.

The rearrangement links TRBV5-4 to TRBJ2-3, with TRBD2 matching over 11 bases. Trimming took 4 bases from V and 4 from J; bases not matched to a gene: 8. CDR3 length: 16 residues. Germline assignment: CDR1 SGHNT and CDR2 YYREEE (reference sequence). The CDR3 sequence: CASSEQLAGAPDTQYF. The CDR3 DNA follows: TGTGCCAGCAGCGAACAACTAGCGGGAGCCCCAGATACGCAGTATTTT.

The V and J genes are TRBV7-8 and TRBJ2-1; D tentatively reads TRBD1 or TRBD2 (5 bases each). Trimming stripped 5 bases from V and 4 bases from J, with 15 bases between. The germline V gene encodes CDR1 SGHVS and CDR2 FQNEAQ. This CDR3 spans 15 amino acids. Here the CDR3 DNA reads TGTGCCAGCAGCCCGCAGGGCGGGCGGTACAATGAGCAGTTCTTC. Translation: CASSPQGGRYNEQFF.

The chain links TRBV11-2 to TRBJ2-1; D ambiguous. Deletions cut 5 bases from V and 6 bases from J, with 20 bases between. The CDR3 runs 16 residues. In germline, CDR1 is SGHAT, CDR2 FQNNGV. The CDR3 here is CASSLRWARTPNEQFF. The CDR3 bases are TGTGCCAGCAGCCTACGGTGGGCTAGAACCCCCAATGAGCAGTTCTTC.

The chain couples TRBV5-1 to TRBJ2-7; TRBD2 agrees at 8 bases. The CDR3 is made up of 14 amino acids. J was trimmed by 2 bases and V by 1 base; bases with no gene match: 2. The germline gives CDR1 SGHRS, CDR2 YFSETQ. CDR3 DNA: TGCGCCAGCAGCTTGAATAGCGGGGCCTACGAGCAGTACTTC. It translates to CASSLNSGAYEQYF.

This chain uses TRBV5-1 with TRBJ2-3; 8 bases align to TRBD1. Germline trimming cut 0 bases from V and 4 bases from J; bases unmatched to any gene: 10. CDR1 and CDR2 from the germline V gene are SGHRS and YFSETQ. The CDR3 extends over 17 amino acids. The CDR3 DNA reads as TGCGCCAGCAGCTTGGAGAGGGGCAGGGGGCGGGCAGATACGCAGTATTTT. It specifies CASSLERGRGRADTQYF.

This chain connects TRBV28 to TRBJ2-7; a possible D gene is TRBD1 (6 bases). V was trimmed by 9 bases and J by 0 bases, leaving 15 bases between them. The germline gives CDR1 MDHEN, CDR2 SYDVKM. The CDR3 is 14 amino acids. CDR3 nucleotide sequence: TGTGCCAGTCAGCCGACAGGAAACTCCTACGAGCAGTACTTC. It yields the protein CASQPTGNSYEQYF.